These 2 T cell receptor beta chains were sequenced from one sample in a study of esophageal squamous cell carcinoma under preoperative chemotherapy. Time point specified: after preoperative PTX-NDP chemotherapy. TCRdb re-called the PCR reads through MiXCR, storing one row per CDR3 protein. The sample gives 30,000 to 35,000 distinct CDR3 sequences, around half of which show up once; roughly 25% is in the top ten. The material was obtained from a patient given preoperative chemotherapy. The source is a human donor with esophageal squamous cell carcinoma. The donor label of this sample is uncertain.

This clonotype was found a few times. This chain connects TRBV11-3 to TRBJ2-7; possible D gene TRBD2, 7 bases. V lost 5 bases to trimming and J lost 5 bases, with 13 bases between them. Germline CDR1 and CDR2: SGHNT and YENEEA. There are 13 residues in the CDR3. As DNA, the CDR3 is TGTGCCAGCAGCCCGGGGGGCAGCGACGAGCAGTACTTC. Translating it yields CASSPGGSDEQYF.

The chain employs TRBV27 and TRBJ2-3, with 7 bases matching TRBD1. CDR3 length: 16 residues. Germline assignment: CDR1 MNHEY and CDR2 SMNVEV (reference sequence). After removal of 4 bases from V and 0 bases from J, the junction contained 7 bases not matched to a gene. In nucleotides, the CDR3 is TGTGCCAGCAGTTCACAGGGGTTCTTTAGCACAGATACGCAGTATTTT. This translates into CASSSQGFFSTDTQYF.